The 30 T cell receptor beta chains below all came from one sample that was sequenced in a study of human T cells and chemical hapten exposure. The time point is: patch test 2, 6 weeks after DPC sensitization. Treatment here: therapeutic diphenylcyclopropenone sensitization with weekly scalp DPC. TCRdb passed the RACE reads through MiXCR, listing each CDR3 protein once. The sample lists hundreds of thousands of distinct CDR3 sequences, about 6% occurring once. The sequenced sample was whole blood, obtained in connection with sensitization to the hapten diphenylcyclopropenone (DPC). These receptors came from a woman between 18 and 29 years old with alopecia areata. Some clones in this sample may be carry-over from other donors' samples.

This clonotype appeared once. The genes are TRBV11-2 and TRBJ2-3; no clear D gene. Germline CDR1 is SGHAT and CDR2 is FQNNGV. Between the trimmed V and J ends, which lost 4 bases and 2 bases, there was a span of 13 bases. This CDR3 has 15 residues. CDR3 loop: CASSYDIFPTDTQYF. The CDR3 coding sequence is TGTGCCAGCAGCTATGACATATTCCCCACAGATACGCAGTATTTT.

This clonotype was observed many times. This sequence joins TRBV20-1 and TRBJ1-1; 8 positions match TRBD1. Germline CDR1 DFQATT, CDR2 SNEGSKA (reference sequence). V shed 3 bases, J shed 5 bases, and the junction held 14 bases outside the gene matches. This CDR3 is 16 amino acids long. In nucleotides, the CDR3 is TGCAGTGCTAGGGGGCAGGGGGCGGTTATGGGGACTGAAGCTTTCTTT. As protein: CSARGQGAVMGTEAFF.

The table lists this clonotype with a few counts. CDR3 loop: CASSQVGQGYEQYF. In nucleotides, the CDR3 is TGCGCCAGCAGCCAAGTTGGACAGGGTTACGAGCAGTACTTC. This rearrangement joins TRBV4-1 to TRBJ2-7, with TRBD1 identical over 8 bases. CDR1 and CDR2 from the germline V gene are MGHRA and YSYEKL. With V trimmed by 1 base and J by 4 bases, 3 bases remained unmatched. CDR3 length equals 14 residues.

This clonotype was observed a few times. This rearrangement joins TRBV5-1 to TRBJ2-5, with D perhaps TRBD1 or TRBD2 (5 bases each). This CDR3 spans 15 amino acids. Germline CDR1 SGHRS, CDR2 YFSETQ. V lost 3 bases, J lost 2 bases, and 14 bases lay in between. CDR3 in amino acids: CASSWSGTEQETQYF. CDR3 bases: TGCGCCAGCAGCTGGTCCGGGACGGAGCAAGAGACCCAGTACTTC.

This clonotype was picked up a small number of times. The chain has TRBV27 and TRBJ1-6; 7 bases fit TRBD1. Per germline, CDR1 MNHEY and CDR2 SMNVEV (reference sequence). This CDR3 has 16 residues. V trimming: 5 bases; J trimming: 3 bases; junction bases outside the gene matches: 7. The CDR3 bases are TGTGCCAGCAGTGAAAGGGGGCCCCTCTATAATTCACCCCTCCACTTT. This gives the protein CASSERGPLYNSPLHF.

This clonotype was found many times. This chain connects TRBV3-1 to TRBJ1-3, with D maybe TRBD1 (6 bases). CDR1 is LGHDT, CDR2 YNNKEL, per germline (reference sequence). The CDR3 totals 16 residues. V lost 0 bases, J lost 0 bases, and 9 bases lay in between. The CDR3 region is CASSQDTGSSGNTIYF. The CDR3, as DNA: TGTGCCAGCAGCCAAGATACAGGGAGCTCTGGAAACACCATATATTTT. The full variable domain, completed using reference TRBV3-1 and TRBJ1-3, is DTAVSQTPKYLVTQMGNDKSIKCEQNLGHDTMYWYKQDSKKFLKIMFSYNNKELIINETVPNRFSPKSPDKAHLNLHINSLELGDSAVYFCASSQDTGSSGNTIYFGEGSWLTVV.

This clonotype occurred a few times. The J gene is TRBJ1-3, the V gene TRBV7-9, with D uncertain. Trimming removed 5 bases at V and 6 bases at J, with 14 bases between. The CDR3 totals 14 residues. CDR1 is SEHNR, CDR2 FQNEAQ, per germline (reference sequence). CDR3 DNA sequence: TGTGCCAGCAGCCTCATACCGTTGGAAAACACCATATATTTT. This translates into CASSLIPLENTIYF.

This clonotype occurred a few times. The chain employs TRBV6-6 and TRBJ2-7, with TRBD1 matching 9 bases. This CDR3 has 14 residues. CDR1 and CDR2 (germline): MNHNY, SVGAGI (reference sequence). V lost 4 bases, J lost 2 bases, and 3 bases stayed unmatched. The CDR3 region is CASSWDRVTYEQYF. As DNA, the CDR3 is TGTGCCAGCAGTTGGGACAGGGTAACCTACGAGCAGTACTTC.

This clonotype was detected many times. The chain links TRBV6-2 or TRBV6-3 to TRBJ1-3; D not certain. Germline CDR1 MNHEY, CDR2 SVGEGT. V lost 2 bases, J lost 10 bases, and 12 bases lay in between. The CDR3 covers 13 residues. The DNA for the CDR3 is TGTGCCAGCAGTTACCGAGGACTGGCGACCATATATTTT. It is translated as CASSYRGLATIYF.

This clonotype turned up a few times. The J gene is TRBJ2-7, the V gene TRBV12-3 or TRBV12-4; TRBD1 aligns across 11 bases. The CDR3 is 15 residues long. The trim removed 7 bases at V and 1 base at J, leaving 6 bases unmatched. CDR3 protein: CASTQGQGASYEQYF. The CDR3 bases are TGTGCCAGCACCCAAGGACAGGGGGCGTCCTACGAGCAGTACTTC.

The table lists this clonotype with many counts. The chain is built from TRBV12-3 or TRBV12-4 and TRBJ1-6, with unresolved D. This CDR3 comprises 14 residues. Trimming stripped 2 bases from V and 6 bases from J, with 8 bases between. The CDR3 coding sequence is TGTGCCAGCAGTTTACTCAGTGGTAATTCACCCCTCCACTTT. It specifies CASSLLSGNSPLHF.

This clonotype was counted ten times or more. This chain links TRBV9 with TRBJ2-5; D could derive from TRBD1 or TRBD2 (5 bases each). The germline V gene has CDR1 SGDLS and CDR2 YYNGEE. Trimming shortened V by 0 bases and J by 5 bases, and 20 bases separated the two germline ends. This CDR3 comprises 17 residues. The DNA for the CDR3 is TGTGCCAGCAGCGTAGGAGCCGGGACCCTCCTCGCGGAGACCCAGTACTTC. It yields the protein CASSVGAGTLLAETQYF.

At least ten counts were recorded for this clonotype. The CDR3: CASSLVAEGEQYF. DNA for the CDR3: TGTGCCAGCAGCTTAGTTGCCGAGGGGGAGCAGTACTTC. V is TRBV7-9 and J is TRBJ2-7; possibly TRBD1 or TRBD2 for D (5 bases each). Germline V CDR1 and CDR2: SEHNR, FQNEAQ (reference sequence). Trimming left V 1 base short and J 7 bases short, with 11 bases between. This CDR3 is built from 13 residues.

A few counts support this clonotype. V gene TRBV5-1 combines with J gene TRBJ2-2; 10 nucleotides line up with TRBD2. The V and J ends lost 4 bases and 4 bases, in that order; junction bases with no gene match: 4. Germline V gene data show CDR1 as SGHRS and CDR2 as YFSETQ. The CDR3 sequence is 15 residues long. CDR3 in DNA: TGCGCCAGCAGCCTGACTAGCGGGCGCACCGGGGAGCTGTTTTTT. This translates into CASSLTSGRTGELFF.

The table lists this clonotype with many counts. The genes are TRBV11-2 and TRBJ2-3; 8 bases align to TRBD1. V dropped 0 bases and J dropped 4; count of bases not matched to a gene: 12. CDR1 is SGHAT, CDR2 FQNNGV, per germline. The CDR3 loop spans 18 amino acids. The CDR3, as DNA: TGTGCCAGCAGCTTAGATCTTTACAGACAGGGGAGAGCAGATACGCAGTATTTT. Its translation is CASSLDLYRQGRADTQYF.

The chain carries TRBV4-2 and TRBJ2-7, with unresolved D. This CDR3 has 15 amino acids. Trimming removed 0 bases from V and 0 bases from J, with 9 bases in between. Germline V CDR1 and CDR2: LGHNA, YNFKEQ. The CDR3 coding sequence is TGTGCCAGCAGCCAAGAGCCTAGATTCTCCTACGAGCAGTACTTC. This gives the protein CASSQEPRFSYEQYF.

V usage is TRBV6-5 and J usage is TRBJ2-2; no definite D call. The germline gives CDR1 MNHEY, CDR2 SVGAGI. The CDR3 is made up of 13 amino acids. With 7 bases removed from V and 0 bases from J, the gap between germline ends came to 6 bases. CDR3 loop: CASTLPNTGELFF. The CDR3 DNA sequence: TGTGCCAGCACCCTCCCGAACACCGGGGAGCTGTTTTTT.

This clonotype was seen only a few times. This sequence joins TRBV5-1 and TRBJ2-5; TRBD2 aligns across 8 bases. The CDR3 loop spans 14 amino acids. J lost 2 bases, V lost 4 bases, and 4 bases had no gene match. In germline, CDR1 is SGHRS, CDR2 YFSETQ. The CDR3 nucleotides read TGCGCCAGCAGCCCCGGGAGGGGTCAAGAGACCCAGTACTTC. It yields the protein CASSPGRGQETQYF.

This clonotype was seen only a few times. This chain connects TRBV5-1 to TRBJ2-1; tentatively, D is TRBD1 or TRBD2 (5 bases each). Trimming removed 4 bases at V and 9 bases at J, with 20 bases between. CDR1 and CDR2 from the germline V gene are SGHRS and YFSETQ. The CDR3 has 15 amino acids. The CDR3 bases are TGCGCCAGCAGCCCCGGGACCCTCCGTGACGGTGAGCAGTTCTTC. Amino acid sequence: CASSPGTLRDGEQFF.

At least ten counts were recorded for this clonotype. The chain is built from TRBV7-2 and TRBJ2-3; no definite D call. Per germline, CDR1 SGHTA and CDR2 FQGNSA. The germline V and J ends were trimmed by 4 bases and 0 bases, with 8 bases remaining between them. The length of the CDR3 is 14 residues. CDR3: CASSSDRSTDTQYF. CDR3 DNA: TGTGCCAGCAGCTCGGACCGAAGCACAGATACGCAGTATTTT.

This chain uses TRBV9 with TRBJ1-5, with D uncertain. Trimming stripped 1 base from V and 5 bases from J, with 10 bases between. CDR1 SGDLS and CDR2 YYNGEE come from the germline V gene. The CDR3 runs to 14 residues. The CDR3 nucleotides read TGTGCCAGCAGCGTACAGGTGGATGATCAGCCCCAGCATTTT. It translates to CASSVQVDDQPQHF.

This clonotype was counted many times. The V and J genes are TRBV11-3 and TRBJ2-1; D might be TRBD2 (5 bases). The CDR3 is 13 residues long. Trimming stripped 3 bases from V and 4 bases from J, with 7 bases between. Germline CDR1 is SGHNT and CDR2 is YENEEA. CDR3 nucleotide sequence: TGTGCCAGCAGCTTCGGGGTTTACAATGAGCAGTTCTTC. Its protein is CASSFGVYNEQFF.

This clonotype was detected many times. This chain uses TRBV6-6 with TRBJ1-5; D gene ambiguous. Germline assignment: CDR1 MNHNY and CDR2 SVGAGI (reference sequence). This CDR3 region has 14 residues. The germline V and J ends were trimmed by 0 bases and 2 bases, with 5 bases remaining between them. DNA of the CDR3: TGTGCCAGCAGTTACTCGGCAGGCAATCAGCCCCAGCATTTT. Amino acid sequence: CASSYSAGNQPQHF.

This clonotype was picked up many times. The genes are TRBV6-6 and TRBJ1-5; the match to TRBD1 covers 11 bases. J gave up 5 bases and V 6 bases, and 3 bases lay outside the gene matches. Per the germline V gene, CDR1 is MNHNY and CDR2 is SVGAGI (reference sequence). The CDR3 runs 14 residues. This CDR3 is CASRRDRGDQPQHF. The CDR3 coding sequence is TGTGCCAGCAGACGGGACAGGGGGGATCAGCCCCAGCATTTT.

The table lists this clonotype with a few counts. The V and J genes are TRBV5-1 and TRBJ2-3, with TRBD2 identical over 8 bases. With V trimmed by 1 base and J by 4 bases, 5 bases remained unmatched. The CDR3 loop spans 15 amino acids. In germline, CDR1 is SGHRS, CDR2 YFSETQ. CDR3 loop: CASSLPGGNSDTQYF. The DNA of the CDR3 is TGCGCCAGCAGCTTGCCGGGGGGGAACTCAGATACGCAGTATTTT.

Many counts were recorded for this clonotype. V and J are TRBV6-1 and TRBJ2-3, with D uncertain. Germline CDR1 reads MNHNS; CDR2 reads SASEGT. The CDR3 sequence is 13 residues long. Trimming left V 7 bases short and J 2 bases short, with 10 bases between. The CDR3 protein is CASTGQHTDTQYF. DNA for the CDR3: TGTGCCAGCACTGGGCAGCACACAGATACGCAGTATTTT.

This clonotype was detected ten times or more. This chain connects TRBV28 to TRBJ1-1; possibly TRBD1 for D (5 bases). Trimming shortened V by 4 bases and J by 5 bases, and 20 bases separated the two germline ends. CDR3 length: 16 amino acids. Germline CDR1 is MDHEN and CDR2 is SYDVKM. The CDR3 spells CASSSPGTGGGTEAFF. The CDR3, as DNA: TGTGCCAGCAGTTCCCCGGGGACCGGGGGAGGTACTGAAGCTTTCTTT.

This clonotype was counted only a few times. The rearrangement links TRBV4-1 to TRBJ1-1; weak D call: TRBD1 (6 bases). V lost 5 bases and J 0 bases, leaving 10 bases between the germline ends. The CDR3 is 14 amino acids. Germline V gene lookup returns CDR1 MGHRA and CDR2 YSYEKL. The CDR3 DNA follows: TGCGCCAGCAGCGGGCAGGGGATGAACACTGAAGCTTTCTTT. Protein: CASSGQGMNTEAFF.

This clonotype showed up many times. CDR3 nucleotide sequence: TGTGCCAGCAGTGCCGGGACCCATAGCAATCAGCCCCAGCATTTT. It is translated as CASSAGTHSNQPQHF. This chain links TRBV6-6 with TRBJ1-5, with D possibly matching TRBD1 (5 bases). CDR3 length equals 15 residues. Trimming took off 5 bases at V and 0 bases at J, with 11 bases between the two ends. From germline, CDR1 is MNHNY and CDR2 SVGAGI (reference sequence).

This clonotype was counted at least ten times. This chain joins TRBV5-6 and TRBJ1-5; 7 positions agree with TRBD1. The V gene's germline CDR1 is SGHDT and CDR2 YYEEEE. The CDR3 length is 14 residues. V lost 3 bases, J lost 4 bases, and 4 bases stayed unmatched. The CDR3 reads CASSYGTVNQPQHF. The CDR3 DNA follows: TGTGCCAGCAGCTACGGGACAGTTAATCAGCCCCAGCATTTT.